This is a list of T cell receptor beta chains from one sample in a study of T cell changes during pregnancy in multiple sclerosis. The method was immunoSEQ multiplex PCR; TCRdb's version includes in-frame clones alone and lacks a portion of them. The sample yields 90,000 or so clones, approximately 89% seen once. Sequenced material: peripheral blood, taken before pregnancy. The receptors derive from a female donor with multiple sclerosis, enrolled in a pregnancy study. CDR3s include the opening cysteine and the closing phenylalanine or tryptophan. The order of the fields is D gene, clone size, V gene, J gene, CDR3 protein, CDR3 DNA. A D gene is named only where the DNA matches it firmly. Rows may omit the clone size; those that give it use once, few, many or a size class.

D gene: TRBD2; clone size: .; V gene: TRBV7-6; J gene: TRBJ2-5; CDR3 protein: CASSSLAGVSETQYF; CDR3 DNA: TGTGCCAGCAGCTCGTTAGCGGGGGTTTCAGAGACCCAGTACTTC
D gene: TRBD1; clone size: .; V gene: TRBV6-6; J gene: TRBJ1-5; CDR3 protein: CASSPRDRGQRQPQHF; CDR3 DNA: TGTGCCAGCAGCCCCCGGGACAGGGGGCAGCGTCAGCCCCAGCATTTT
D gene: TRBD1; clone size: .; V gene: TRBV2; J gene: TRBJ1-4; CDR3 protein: CASTQQGTGEKLFF; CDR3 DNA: TGTGCCAGCACCCAACAGGGGACTGGTGAAAAACTGTTTTTT
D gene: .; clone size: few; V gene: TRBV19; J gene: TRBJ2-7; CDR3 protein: CASSAAGGTGSYEQYF; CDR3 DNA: TGTGCCAGTAGTGCCGCAGGGGGGACGGGGTCCTACGAGCAGTACTTC
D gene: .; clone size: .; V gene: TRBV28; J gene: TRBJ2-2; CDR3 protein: CASRPDRANTGELFF; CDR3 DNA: TGTGCCAGCAGACCGGACAGAGCGAACACCGGGGAGCTGTTTTTT
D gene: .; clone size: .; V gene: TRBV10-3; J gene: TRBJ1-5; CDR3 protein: CAISDVVYGNQPQHF; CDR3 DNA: TGTGCCATCAGTGATGTAGTCTACGGCAATCAGCCCCAGCATTTT
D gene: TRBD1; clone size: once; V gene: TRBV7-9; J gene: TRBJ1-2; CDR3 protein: CASSLVGQFYGYTF; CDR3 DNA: TGTGCCAGCAGCTTAGTGGGACAGTTCTATGGCTACACCTTC
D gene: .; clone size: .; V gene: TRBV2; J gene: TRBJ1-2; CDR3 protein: CASSPPGDYYGYTF; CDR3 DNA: TGTGCCAGCAGTCCGCCAGGGGATTACTATGGCTACACCTTC
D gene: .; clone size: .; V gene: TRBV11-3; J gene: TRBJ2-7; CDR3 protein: CASSLGTGSREQYF; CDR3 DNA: TGTGCCAGCAGCTTAGGTACAGGGAGTCGCGAGCAGTACTTC
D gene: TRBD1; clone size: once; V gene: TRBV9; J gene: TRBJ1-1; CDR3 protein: CASSRTGGTEAFF; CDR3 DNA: TGTGCCAGCAGCCGGACAGGGGGCACTGAAGCTTTCTTT
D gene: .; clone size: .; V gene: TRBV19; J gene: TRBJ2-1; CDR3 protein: CASSIPGLSSYNEQFF; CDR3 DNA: TGTGCCAGTAGTATCCCGGGGTTGAGCTCCTACAATGAGCAGTTCTTC
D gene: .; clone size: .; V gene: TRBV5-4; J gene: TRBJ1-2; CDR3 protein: CASSIDGGYGYTF; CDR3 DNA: TGTGCCAGCAGCATCGATGGGGGGTATGGCTACACCTTC
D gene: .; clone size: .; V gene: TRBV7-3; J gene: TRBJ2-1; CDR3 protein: CASSLTGGDLQQFF; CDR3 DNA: TGTGCCAGCAGCTTAACGGGGGGAGATCTACAGCAGTTCTTC
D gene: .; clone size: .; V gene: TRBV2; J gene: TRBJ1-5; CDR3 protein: CASSDRGGVDNQPQHF; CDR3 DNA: TGTGCCAGCAGTGATCGGGGGGGGGTCGACAATCAGCCCCAGCATTTT
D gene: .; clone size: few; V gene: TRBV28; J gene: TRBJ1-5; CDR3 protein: CASSSGLYSNQPQHF; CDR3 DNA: TGTGCCAGCAGTTCGGGACTTTATAGCAATCAGCCCCAGCATTTT
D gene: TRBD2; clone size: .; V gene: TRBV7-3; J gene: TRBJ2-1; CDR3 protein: CASSLIGAGVLEGNEQFF; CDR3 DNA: TGTGCCAGCAGCTTAATAGGGGCGGGAGTCCTTGAGGGCAATGAGCAGTTCTTC